These 3 T cell receptor beta chains were sequenced from one sample in a study of T-cell memory formation after mild COVID-19. TCRdb called the 5' RACE reads again in MiXCR, with one record for every CDR3 protein. The sample consists of around 150,000 distinct CDR3 sequences, around 10% of them appearing once. The specimen sequenced was PBMCs or a T cell subset sorted from them (not recorded which). The receptors were gathered from a man aged 18 to 30 who had mild COVID-19 (a few samples of this study predate the infection). Cell type and time point are not known.

This clonotype was found a few times. CDR3 nucleotides: TGTGCCAGCAGTGAAAACAGGGGGCGATTCGAGCAGTACTTC. It codes for CASSENRGRFEQYF. V is TRBV2 and J is TRBJ2-7; 9 nucleotides align to TRBD1. Germline V gene sequence: CDR1 SNHLY, CDR2 FYNNEI. The CDR3 is 14 residues long. J gave up 6 bases and V 2 bases, and 5 bases lay outside the gene matches.

The chain has TRBV11-1 and TRBJ2-3; 9 bases align to TRBD1. Germline CDR1 SGHAT, CDR2 FQDESV (reference sequence). Germline trimming cut 0 bases from V and 1 base from J; bases unmatched to any gene: 5. This CDR3 region has 17 residues. This chain's CDR3 is CASSLAPQGAGTDTQYF. For the CDR3, the DNA is TGTGCCAGCAGCTTAGCCCCACAGGGGGCTGGCACAGATACGCAGTATTTT.

The rearrangement links TRBV19 to TRBJ2-5, with 11 bases that match TRBD2. Germline loops: CDR1 LNHDA, CDR2 SQIVND (reference sequence). The CDR3 length is 14 residues. With 5 bases clipped from V and 5 bases from J, the junction kept 4 bases outside the gene matches. The chain's CDR3 is CASSGGLAVETQYF. CDR3 DNA sequence: TGTGCCAGTAGTGGGGGACTAGCGGTGGAGACCCAGTACTTC.